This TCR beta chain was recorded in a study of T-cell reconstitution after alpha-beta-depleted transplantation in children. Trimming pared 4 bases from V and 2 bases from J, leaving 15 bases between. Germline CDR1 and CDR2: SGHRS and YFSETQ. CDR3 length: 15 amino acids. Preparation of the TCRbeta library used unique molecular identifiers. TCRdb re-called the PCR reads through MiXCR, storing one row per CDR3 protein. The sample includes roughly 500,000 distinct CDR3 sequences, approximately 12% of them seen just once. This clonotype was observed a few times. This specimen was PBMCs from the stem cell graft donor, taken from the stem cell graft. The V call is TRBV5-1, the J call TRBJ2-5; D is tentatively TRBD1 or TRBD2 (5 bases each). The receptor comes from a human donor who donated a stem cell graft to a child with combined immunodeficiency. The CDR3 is CASSTGTLWQETQYF. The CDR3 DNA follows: TGCGCCAGCAGCACCGGGACCTTGTGGCAAGAGACCCAGTACTTC.